This TCR beta chain was identified during a study of CDR3 diversity in severe acne. TCRdb re-called the PCR reads through MiXCR, storing one row per CDR3 protein. The sample has tens of thousands of distinct CDR3 sequences, about half seen once; the top ten hold around 10%. This clonotype was detected a few times. The CDR3 has 14 residues. The germline CDR1 and CDR2 sequences are LNHDA and SQIVND (reference sequence). Trimming removed 8 bases at V and 2 bases at J, with 12 bases between. Sequencing used blood. This receptor was identified in a male donor with severe acne vulgaris. This chain connects TRBV19 to TRBJ2-2; D uncertain. CDR3 protein: CASRETSNTGELFF. For the CDR3, the DNA is TGTGCCAGTCGAGAGACAAGTAACACCGGGGAGCTGTTTTTT.